These 24 T cell receptor beta chains were all obtained from the same sample, sequenced in a study of T-cell reconstitution after alpha-beta-depleted transplantation in children. Construction of the TCRbeta library involved unique molecular identifiers. MiXCR, run by TCRdb on the PCR reads, gives a single entry per CDR3 protein. The data hold hundreds of thousands of distinct CDR3 sequences, with roughly 13% observed a single time. The specimen comprised PBMCs, mostly from graft donor cells, sampled 360 days after TCRalphabeta/CD19-depleted stem cell transplant. The receptors come from a male patient between 10 and 17 years old who had a stem cell transplant for acute myeloid leukemia, so the T cells may come from the graft donor.

The rearrangement links TRBV20-1 to TRBJ2-1, with TRBD2 identical over 8 bases. Per the germline V gene, CDR1 is DFQATT and CDR2 is SNEGSKA (reference sequence). After removal of 3 bases from V and 1 base from J, the junction contained 14 bases not matched to a gene. The CDR3 sequence is 18 residues long. For the CDR3, the DNA is TGCAGTGCTAGTCAACTAGCGGAGATCTCTTATTCCTACAATGAGCAGTTCTTC. It translates to CSASQLAEISYSYNEQFF.

This clonotype appeared a few times. The rearrangement joins TRBV14 to TRBJ2-7; TRBD1 matches 7 bases. Germline trimming cut 2 bases from V and 0 bases from J; bases unmatched to any gene: 7. Germline lookup yields CDR1 SGHDN and CDR2 FVKESK. This CDR3 region has 16 residues. Here the CDR3 reads CASSQRQGSHSYEQYF. The DNA of the CDR3 is TGTGCCAGCAGCCAAAGACAGGGCAGCCACTCCTACGAGCAGTACTTC.

The sample holds many counts of this clonotype. This chain links TRBV20-1 with TRBJ1-4, with 8 bases matching TRBD1. The CDR3 is made up of 13 amino acids. CDR1 and CDR2 from the germline V gene are DFQATT and SNEGSKA (reference sequence). The V segment lost 3 bases and the J segment 6 bases; nucleotides outside the gene matches: 3. The DNA of the CDR3 is TGCAGTGCTAGCCAGGGGGCGGATGAAAAACTGTTTTTT. This codes for CSASQGADEKLFF.

There are a few counts of this clonotype. The chain links TRBV11-2 to TRBJ2-7, with 13 bases aligning to TRBD2. CDR1 is SGHAT and CDR2 is FQNNGV in the germline V gene. The V gene end was trimmed by 5 bases and the J gene end by 3 bases; junction bases not matched to a gene: 16. CDR3 size: 19 residues. The CDR3 protein is CASSLRTGLAGPRNYEQYF. DNA for the CDR3: TGTGCCAGCAGCCTTCGCACGGGACTAGCGGGACCTAGAAACTACGAGCAGTACTTC.

V and J are TRBV6-5 and TRBJ2-3, with D unresolved. The germline CDR1 and CDR2 sequences are MNHEY and SVGAGI. Trimming left V 2 bases short and J 4 bases short, with 7 bases between. The CDR3 contains 13 residues. CDR3 sequence (DNA): TGTGCCAGCAGTTACCCCCCCGCAGATACGCAGTATTTT. Its translation is CASSYPPADTQYF.

This clonotype occurred a few times. This chain uses TRBV10-3 with TRBJ1-6, with TRBD1 matching 9 bases. Germline CDR1 and CDR2: ENHRY and SYGVKD. V trimming: 2 bases; J trimming: 10 bases; junction bases outside the gene matches: 3. This CDR3 region has 14 residues. CDR3 protein: CAISETGGPSPLHF. The CDR3 DNA reads as TGTGCCATCAGTGAGACAGGGGGCCCCTCACCCCTCCACTTT.

This chain links TRBV11-2 with TRBJ2-5, with D unclear. CDR3 length equals 12 residues. Germline V gives CDR1 SGHAT, CDR2 FQNNGV. V lost 1 base and J lost 6, with 6 bases in between. DNA for the CDR3: TGTGCCAGCAGCTTAGTCCCCCAGACCCAGTACTTC. This gives the protein CASSLVPQTQYF.

The V gene is TRBV19, the J gene TRBJ2-7; D not resolved. CDR1 and CDR2 (germline): LNHDA, SQIVND (reference sequence). This CDR3 contains 14 residues. Trimming shortened V by 8 bases and J by 7 bases, and 21 bases separated the two germline ends. The CDR3 spells CASSPRRMPDEQYF. The CDR3 region has the DNA TGTGCCAGTTCCCCTCGGAGAATGCCGGATGAGCAGTACTTC.

This clonotype was counted between two and nine times. The chain is built from TRBV7-3 and TRBJ2-1; D perhaps matches TRBD2 (7 bases). Trimming took 1 base from V and 9 from J, leaving 16 bases between them. The CDR3 spans 15 residues. The germline V gene encodes CDR1 SGHTA and CDR2 FQGTGA. CDR3 bases: TGTGCCAGCAGCTTAAGCCCAGGGAGGGACACTGAGCAGTTCTTC. Translation: CASSLSPGRDTEQFF.

The chain is built from TRBV4-2 and TRBJ2-1; 10 bases are shared with TRBD1. Germline V CDR1 and CDR2: LGHNA, YNFKEQ. The CDR3 loop spans 17 amino acids. V was pared by 0 bases and J by 5 bases, with 7 bases of the junction left unmatched. The CDR3 spells CASSQDVGQGLNNEQFF. CDR3 DNA: TGTGCCAGCAGCCAAGACGTGGGACAGGGGCTCAACAATGAGCAGTTCTTC.

This rearrangement joins TRBV6-2 or TRBV6-3 to TRBJ2-2; no reliable D call. Between the trimmed V and J ends, which lost 0 bases and 5 bases, there was a span of 13 bases. CDR3 length: 16 residues. CDR1 MNHEY and CDR2 SVGEGT come from the germline V gene. Here the CDR3 DNA reads TGTGCCAGCAGTTACTCGACCCCGAGGTTGACCGGGGAGCTGTTTTTT. It translates to CASSYSTPRLTGELFF.

The chain recombines TRBV25-1 with TRBJ2-5, with 8 bases aligning to TRBD1. Germline assignment: CDR1 MGHDK and CDR2 SYGVNS. The CDR3 contains 14 residues. V was pared by 8 bases and J by 4 bases, with 9 bases of the junction left unmatched. The CDR3 nucleotides read TGTGCCAGCGATCTGGACAGGGATGGAGAGACCCAGTACTTC. Its translation: CASDLDRDGETQYF. The full variable domain, completed using reference TRBV25-1 and TRBJ2-5, is EADIYQTPRYLVIGTGKKITLECSQTMGHDKMYWYQQDPGMELHLIHYSYGVNSTEKGDLSSESTVSRIRTEHFPLTLESARPSHTSQYLCASDLDRDGETQYFGPGTRLLVL.

This sequence joins TRBV7-2 and TRBJ2-7; TRBD1 agrees at 8 bases. The CDR3 spans 16 residues. Trimming removed 5 bases from V and 4 bases from J; junction bases left unmatched: 13. The germline V gene encodes CDR1 SGHTA and CDR2 FQGNSA. The CDR3 protein is CASSRTRTGSRYEQYF. For the CDR3, the DNA is TGTGCCAGCAGCCGAACTAGGACAGGGTCGAGATACGAGCAGTACTTC.

The gene calls are TRBV28 and TRBJ2-7; no reliable D call. With 5 bases removed from V and 1 base from J, the gap between germline ends came to 15 bases. The germline V gene has CDR1 MDHEN and CDR2 SYDVKM. This CDR3 has 15 amino acids. The CDR3 reads CASSPPDSLSYEQYF. CDR3 DNA: TGTGCCAGCAGTCCCCCCGACTCCTTATCCTACGAGCAGTACTTC. Full variable domain (rest looked up from reference TRBV28 and TRBJ2-7): DVKVTQSSRYLVKRTGEKVFLECVQDMDHENMFWYRQDPGLGLRLIYFSYDVKMKEKGDIPEGYSVSREKKERFSLILESASTNQTSMYLCASSPPDSLSYEQYFGPGTRLTVT.

The chain employs TRBV18 and TRBJ2-1, with 10 bases lining up with TRBD2. Germline CDR1 KGHSH, CDR2 LQKENI. The CDR3 is 17 amino acids. Trimming took 4 bases from V and 6 from J; bases not matched to a gene: 12. The CDR3: CASSQGAGSGRANEQFF. Written as DNA, the CDR3 is TGTGCCAGCTCACAGGGAGCCGGGAGCGGGAGGGCCAATGAGCAGTTCTTC.

This clonotype was detected ten times or more. The chain has TRBV7-9 and TRBJ1-2, with D uncertain. The ends were cut back, 11 bases at V and 4 bases at J, with 17 bases in the middle. This CDR3 region has 13 residues. Germline-derived CDR1 and CDR2 are SEHNR and FQNEAQ (reference sequence). CDR3 sequence: CAAGPDVGYGYTF. DNA for the CDR3: TGTGCCGCCGGACCGGACGTGGGCTATGGCTACACCTTC. The full variable domain, in which reference TRBV7-9 and TRBJ1-2 provide the parts outside the CDR3, is DTGVSQNPRHKITKRGQNVTFRCDPISEHNRLYWYRQTLGQGPEFLTYFQNEAQLEKSRLLSDRFSAERPKGSFSTLEIQRTEQGDSAMYLCAAGPDVGYGYTFGSGTRLTVV.

This clonotype came up many times. The chain combines TRBV28 with TRBJ1-1, with D possibly TRBD1 on 6 matching bases. Germline-derived CDR1 and CDR2 are MDHEN and SYDVKM. The V end was cut by 8 bases, the J end by 8 bases, with 21 bases between. This CDR3 region has 14 residues. CDR3 sequence: CASGGGALPIEAFF. DNA of the CDR3: TGTGCCAGCGGCGGGGGGGCCCTACCCATAGAAGCTTTCTTT.

This clonotype turned up a few times. This chain connects TRBV28 to TRBJ2-7; tentatively, D is TRBD1 (6 bases). Germline V lookup: CDR1 MDHEN, CDR2 SYDVKM. The V gene lost 7 bases and the J gene lost 1 base, with 14 bases spanning the gap. The CDR3 sequence is 14 residues long. The CDR3 spells CASIPGDGSYEQYF. CDR3 nucleotides: TGTGCCAGCATCCCAGGGGACGGATCCTACGAGCAGTACTTC.

In this sample, this clonotype turned up a few times. V is TRBV6-5 and J is TRBJ1-6; D gene ambiguous. The CDR3 is made up of 14 amino acids. V lost 0 bases, J lost 9 bases, and 9 bases lay in between. Germline V gives CDR1 MNHEY, CDR2 SVGAGI. The CDR3 loop reads CASSYSSSPSPLHF. CDR3 coding DNA: TGTGCCAGCAGTTACTCGTCAAGCCCTTCACCCCTCCACTTT.

This clonotype was detected only a few times. J is TRBJ1-2 and V is TRBV14; no reliable D call. This CDR3 has 15 amino acids. In germline, CDR1 is SGHDN, CDR2 FVKESK. V lost 1 base and J lost 2, with 11 bases in between. The CDR3 spells CASSQAPASNYGYTF. In DNA, the CDR3 is TGTGCCAGCAGCCAAGCTCCCGCGTCCAACTATGGCTACACCTTC.

This clonotype was detected only a few times. The rearrangement links TRBV6-6 to TRBJ2-3; D is ambiguous. Germline CDR1 MNHNY, CDR2 SVGAGI (reference sequence). The CDR3 sequence is 12 residues long. V was shortened by 6 bases and J by 4 bases, with 8 bases between the two germline ends. CDR3: CASSPKADTQYF. CDR3 sequence (DNA): TGTGCCAGCAGCCCTAAGGCAGATACGCAGTATTTT.

This clonotype was seen more than once but under ten times. This chain uses TRBV10-3 with TRBJ2-1; D assignment may be TRBD1 or TRBD2 (5 bases each). CDR3 length: 14 residues. V lost 3 bases, J lost 4 bases, and 10 bases lay in between. From germline, CDR1 is ENHRY and CDR2 SYGVKD. For the CDR3, the DNA is TGTGCCATCAGTGACCGGGACCGGTACAATGAGCAGTTCTTC. It yields the protein CAISDRDRYNEQFF.

This clonotype was seen ten or more times. This rearrangement joins TRBV4-3 to TRBJ2-5; D possibly corresponds to TRBD1 (6 bases). V lost 0 bases, J lost 2 bases, and 13 bases lay in between. Germline lookup yields CDR1 LGHNA and CDR2 YSLEER. CDR3 length: 16 residues. The CDR3 spells CASSQDWGQEQETQYF. For the CDR3, the DNA is TGCGCCAGCAGCCAAGATTGGGGGCAGGAACAAGAGACCCAGTACTTC.

The sample holds many counts of this clonotype. The chain combines TRBV12-3 or TRBV12-4 with TRBJ2-3, with D perhaps TRBD2 (5 bases). The CDR3 totals 17 residues. Trimming removed 3 bases from V and 2 bases from J, with 18 bases in between. CDR3 amino acids: CASSFGVGVAPTDTQYF. CDR3 bases: TGTGCCAGCAGTTTCGGGGTGGGAGTAGCGCCCACAGATACGCAGTATTTT.